This record concerns one T cell receptor beta chain sequence. Its antigen has not been determined. Base quality data are lacking; no much larger clone is found one base away. This entry is derived from a study of blood T cell repertoires in COVID-19 (dated by TCRdb to the early 2020s). As for the study more broadly: Samples covering the acute and convalescent phases of COVID-19 were provided by collaborators in the United States, Italy and Spain. Samples came from the ongoing ImmuneRACE study (first 160 participants) plus 1,254 subjects from 6 global collaborators. HLA class I and class II types, where available, came from metadata supplied by the sample provider rather than from assay-based typing. The material from the prospective study consisted of cDNA or gDNA derived from T cells, B-cell-depleted T cells, or PBMCs. Nearly every sample came with metadata listing a de-identified subject ID, COVID-19 status, age in years and sex. The dataset comprised deeply sampled blood TCRbeta repertoires from subjects exposed to, actively infected with, or recovered from COVID-19. A freely available public database, intended as a resource for researchers studying the immune response to SARS-CoV-2, is where the repertoires were released.

The immunoSEQ Assay, a bias-controlled multiplex PCR, was used to amplify TCRbeta CDR3 regions from genomic DNA. Regarding the original processing steps: The number of nucleated cells in each sample was estimated by amplification of reference gene primers within the assay. To quantify the absolute abundance of each unique TCRbeta CDR3 rearrangement, sequence reads were collapsed and filtered. For each sample, productive Simpson clonality was calculated as the square root of Simpson's diversity index over productive rearrangements. TCRdb holds this immuneACCESS table with in-frame rearrangements only. Some clones are missing; in checked studies, unresolved V genes explain under half, and the rest has no known cause. That table furnishes V, J and clone size, whereas the DNA furnished D and trimming. Across this sample there are about 120,000 clones, with around 68% seen only once. Less than 10% of the sample goes to the ten largest clones.

Whole blood was collected in K2EDTA tubes by collaborating institutions according to the institutions' own protocols. For TCRbeta analysis, collaborators shipped samples in one of three forms: frozen whole blood, isolated PBMCs, or DNA extracted from either of those sample types. The paper as a whole reports these results and caveats: Clinical and demographic metadata were provided uncurated, with the amount varying by source and participant.

V is cut by 2 bases and J by 2 bases, and the space between the germline ends is 20 bases. CDR1 and CDR2 were assigned from the germline V gene as KGHDR and SFDVKD. The CDR3, cysteine through phenylalanine, is 19 amino acids long. This entry keeps only the CDR3 DNA: 57 bases, framed from base 1. The chain uses TRBV24-1 and TRBJ1-4; 6 matching bases give a weak D call of TRBD1. The clonotype was recovered from a woman aged 60-75 years with acute or convalescent COVID-19. The sequenced sample consisted of peripheral blood. Here the CDR3 is given as CATSDSQGSRISTNEKLFF. The sequence in DNA is TGTGCCACCAGTGATTCACAGGGAAGCCGAATTTCTACTAATGAAAAACTGTTTTTT.